This T cell receptor beta chain was recorded in a study of shared clonotypes between healthy human individuals. Findings and limits, study-wide: The naive CD4 repertoires of a handful of donors were compared, and around 4.9% of clonotypes were shared.

About this clone: Its antigen is undetermined.

Libraries were prepared by immunoSEQ multiplex PCR; TCRdb keeps only in-frame clonotypes and omits some of them. The sample carries around 1.9 million clones, 85% to 95% recorded once. In the naive CD8 group, cells lacked CD45RO and were positively selected for CCR7, so terminally differentiated effector memory CD45RA+ cells were left out. This clonotype was obtained from a man younger than 35 in good health. Some clones in this sample may be carry-over from other donors' samples. Sequencing was performed on naive CD8+ T cells from PBMCs.

CDR3 nucleotide sequence: TGTGCCAGCAGTTACTCCGGGCCCACCTACGAGCAGTACTTC. Its translation: CASSYSGPTYEQYF. The chain combines TRBV6-5 with TRBJ2-7; no clear D gene. Germline lookup yields CDR1 MNHEY and CDR2 SVGAGI. The CDR3 has 14 amino acids. Trimming stripped 0 bases from V and 2 bases from J, with 8 bases between.